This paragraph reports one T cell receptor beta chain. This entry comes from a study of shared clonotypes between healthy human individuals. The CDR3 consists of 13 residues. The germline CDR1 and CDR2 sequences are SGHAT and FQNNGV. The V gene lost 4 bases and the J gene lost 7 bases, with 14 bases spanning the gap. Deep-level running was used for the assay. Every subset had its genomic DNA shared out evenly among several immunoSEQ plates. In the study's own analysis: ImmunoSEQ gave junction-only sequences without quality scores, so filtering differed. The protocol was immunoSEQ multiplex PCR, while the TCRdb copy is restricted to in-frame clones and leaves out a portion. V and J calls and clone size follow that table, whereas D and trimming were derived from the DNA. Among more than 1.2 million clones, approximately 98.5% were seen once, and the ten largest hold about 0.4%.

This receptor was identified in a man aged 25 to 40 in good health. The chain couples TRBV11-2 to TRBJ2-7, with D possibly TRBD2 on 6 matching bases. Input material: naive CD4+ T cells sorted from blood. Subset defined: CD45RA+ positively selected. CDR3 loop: CASSSGAAGEQYF. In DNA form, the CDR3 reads TGTGCCAGCAGCTCTGGGGCCGCGGGAGAGCAGTACTTC. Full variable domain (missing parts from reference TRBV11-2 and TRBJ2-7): EAGVAQSPRYKIIEKRQSVAFWCNPISGHATLYWYQQILGQGPKLLIQFQNNGVVDDSQLPKDRFSAERLKGVDSTLKIQPAKLEDSAVYLCASSSGAAGEQYFGPGTRLTVT.